This entry lists 13 T cell receptor beta chains sequenced from one sample in a study of T cell changes during pregnancy in multiple sclerosis (dated by TCRdb to about 2019). The library came from the immunoSEQ multiplex PCR assay. Imported from immuneACCESS, the table was reduced by TCRdb to in-frame sequences with V and J called. These copies leave out some clones; in studies compared against another copy, an unresolved V gene accounts for under half, and the cause of the remainder is not known. Here the sample has about 31,000 clones; about 86% occur a single time. The top ten clones comprise about 0.7% of the sample. This specimen was CD4+ T cells from peripheral blood mononuclear cells, taken in the first trimester of pregnancy. Receptors were obtained from a female donor in good health, enrolled as a control in a pregnancy study.

The chain has TRBV4-3 and TRBJ1-2; tentatively, D is TRBD1 (6 bases). The CDR3 totals 17 residues. Trimming took 0 bases from V and 2 from J, leaving 16 bases between them. CDR1 LGHNA and CDR2 YSLEER come from the germline V gene. The CDR3 sequence: CASSQDLGGGMNYGYTF. DNA for the CDR3: TGCGCCAGCAGCCAAGATTTAGGGGGGGGGATGAACTATGGCTACACCTTC.

This clone appeared a single time. The chain joins TRBV5-6 to TRBJ1-4; D possibly corresponds to TRBD1 (5 bases). The germline V gene encodes CDR1 SGHDT and CDR2 YYEEEE. CDR3 length: 14 residues. Trimming cost V 1 base and J 8 bases, with 12 bases left between them. CDR3 sequence (DNA): TGTGCCAGCAGCTTGCAGGGTCTCGGCGAAAAACTGTTTTTT. Translated: CASSLQGLGEKLFF.

The CDR3 DNA reads TGTGCCAGCTCTCCCTCGGGAGGACGGCTCGATTCGGGGATCCAAGAGACCCAGTACTTC. It translates to CASSPSGGRLDSGIQETQYF. The J gene is TRBJ2-5, the V gene TRBV18; 7 bases align to TRBD2. This CDR3 has 20 residues. The trim removed 6 bases at V and 1 base at J, leaving 23 bases unmatched. Germline loops: CDR1 KGHSH, CDR2 LQKENI.

V and J are TRBV11-3 and TRBJ2-3, with D possibly TRBD1 on 5 matching bases. Trimming removed 4 bases at V and 3 bases at J, with 14 bases between. CDR3 size: 15 residues. Germline CDR1 is SGHNT and CDR2 is YENEEA. The CDR3 loop is CASSSTRVGTDTQYF. The CDR3 DNA follows: TGTGCCAGCAGCTCCACCAGGGTAGGGACAGATACGCAGTATTTT.

Only one count was recorded for this clone. V usage is TRBV6-5 and J usage is TRBJ1-2; TRBD1 aligns across 7 bases. Germline CDR1 MNHEY, CDR2 SVGAGI. V was pared by 7 bases and J by 2 bases, with 4 bases of the junction left unmatched. This CDR3 has 13 residues. The CDR3 loop is CASTTTGNYGYTF. The CDR3 DNA is TGTGCCAGCACCACGACAGGGAACTATGGCTACACCTTC.

The rearrangement joins TRBV5-4 to TRBJ1-6; D unresolved. With 0 bases removed from V and 5 bases from J, the gap between germline ends came to 6 bases. This CDR3 contains 14 residues. Germline V lookup: CDR1 SGHNT, CDR2 YYREEE (reference sequence). The CDR3 sequence is CASSLEPNNSPLHF. The DNA for the CDR3 is TGTGCCAGCAGCTTGGAACCTAATAATTCACCCCTCCACTTT. Combining the CDR3 with reference TRBV5-4 and TRBJ1-6 gives the whole variable domain ETGVTQSPTHLIKTRGQQVTLRCSSQSGHNTVSWYQQALGQGPQFIFQYYREEENGRGNFPPRFSGLQFPNYSSELNVNALELDDSALYLCASSLEPNNSPLHFGNGTRLTVT.

V is TRBV10-3 and J is TRBJ2-7; 9 nucleotides agree with TRBD1. V lost 6 bases to trimming and J lost 2 bases; unmatched junction nucleotides: 8. Germline-derived CDR1 and CDR2 are ENHRY and SYGVKD. This CDR3 spans 15 amino acids. The CDR3 coding sequence is TGTGCCATCAGAGGACGGGACAGGGATACCTACGAGCAGTACTTC. This codes for CAIRGRDRDTYEQYF.

The rearrangement links TRBV20-1 to TRBJ2-1, with D unclear. The germline gives CDR1 DFQATT, CDR2 SNEGSKA (reference sequence). This CDR3 comprises 11 residues. V lost 3 bases and J 8 bases, leaving 8 bases between the germline ends. CDR3 sequence (DNA): TGCAGTGCTAGCCAGTTTGATGAGCAGTTCTTC. Its translation: CSASQFDEQFF.

The rearrangement links TRBV25-1 to TRBJ1-6; 8 bases line up with TRBD1. Germline assignment: CDR1 MGHDK and CDR2 SYGVNS. Germline trimming cut 4 bases from V and 5 bases from J; bases unmatched to any gene: 1. This CDR3 region has 14 residues. The CDR3 loop reads CASSVGQDNSPLHF. DNA of the CDR3: TGTGCCAGCAGTGTGGGACAGGATAATTCACCCCTCCACTTT.

V usage is TRBV28 and J usage is TRBJ1-5; TRBD1 might be the D (5 bases). CDR1 MDHEN and CDR2 SYDVKM come from the germline V gene. There are 13 residues in the CDR3. The ends were cut back, 11 bases at V and 0 bases at J, with 11 bases in the middle. This CDR3 reads CAATAYSNQPQHF. The CDR3 nucleotides read TGTGCCGCGACAGCATATAGCAATCAGCCCCAGCATTTT.

The chain employs TRBV7-2 and TRBJ1-2; 7 bases are a match to TRBD1. J gave up 4 bases and V 2 bases, and 7 bases lay outside the gene matches. The germline V gene has CDR1 SGHTA and CDR2 FQGNSA. This CDR3 is 15 amino acids long. The CDR3 loop reads CASSLSTGAGYGYTF. CDR3 bases: TGTGCCAGCAGCTTAAGCACAGGGGCTGGCTATGGCTACACCTTC.

This chain connects TRBV11-2 to TRBJ1-2; 11 bases agree with TRBD1. Looked up from germline, CDR1 is SGHAT and CDR2 is FQNNGV. The CDR3 is made up of 14 amino acids. Trimming at V came to 4 bases and at J to 5 bases, leaving 3 bases not matched to a gene. As DNA, the CDR3 is TGTGCCAGCAGCTCGGACAGGGGGCTTTATGGCTACACCTTC. This codes for CASSSDRGLYGYTF.

This chain joins TRBV11-2 and TRBJ2-3; the D is unclear. Germline CDR1 SGHAT, CDR2 FQNNGV. The CDR3 has 13 residues. Trimming removed 0 bases from V and 3 bases from J, with 4 bases in between. The CDR3 coding sequence is TGTGCCAGCAGCTTAGACAGAACAGATACGCAGTATTTT. Translated, it gives CASSLDRTDTQYF.